In this sample, the clone carrying this T cell receptor beta chain turned up many times. Its antigen is currently unknown. These data come from a study of T cells after posttransplantation cyclophosphamide. Generated by immunoSEQ multiplex PCR, the TCRdb table keeps only in-frame clones and is missing some. The sample yields about 10,000 clones, without any singletons. The study, taken as a whole, reports: TRB overlap between skin or GI tissue T cells and blood was limited. Donor CD8+ memory clones often dominated recipient blood repertoires at later times.

A marrow graft followed busulfan-fludarabine conditioning, with cyclophosphamide on days +3 and +4. This TCR was recovered from a female patient aged 40-50 years who received an allogeneic stem cell transplant from a related donor, was CMV-positive, and had no GVHD. Some T cells may be the graft donor's. Sample: PBMCs, taken after allogeneic stem cell transplant with posttransplant cyclophosphamide.

CDR3 loop: CASSYDDRGLDTEAFF. DNA of the CDR3: TGTGCCAGCAGTTACGACGACAGGGGGCTTGACACTGAAGCTTTCTTT. V is TRBV6-5 and J is TRBJ1-1, with 10 bases aligning to TRBD1. After removal of 2 bases from V and 3 bases from J, the junction contained 6 bases not matched to a gene. Germline V gene lookup returns CDR1 MNHEY and CDR2 SVGAGI. CDR3 length: 16 amino acids.